This TCR beta chain was identified in a study of read filtering for tumor transcriptome and immune sequencing. Study-level results: Without single-read clonotypes, shared clonotype proportions correlated more between IR-seq and RNA-seq.

Per germline, CDR1 SGHRS and CDR2 YFSETQ. The CDR3 is made up of 17 amino acids. V shed 4 bases and J shed 8 bases, with 26 bases lying between them. In this sample, this clonotype turned up many times. Its specificity is unknown. Molecular barcoded adaptors covering alpha/delta and beta/gamma chains were used on roughly 400 ng RNA. TCRdb independently ran MiXCR on the reads; one entry per CDR3 protein. This sample yields about 57,000 distinct CDR3 sequences, of which around 20% are seen a single time; roughly 17% belongs to the top ten. The specimen sequenced was a population of CD138-negative cells sorted from bone marrow. The chain combines TRBV5-1 with TRBJ2-3; D is uncertain. This clonotype originated in a donor aged 40 or over with multiple myeloma. The CDR3 DNA sequence: TGCGCCAGCAGCGTGGTTTCCTTAACCACAGATATGGGTACGCAGTATTTT. It specifies CASSVVSLTTDMGTQYF.